The next 2 T cell receptor beta chains were all read from a single sample in a study of T cell clonotyping in hematopoietic cell transplantation. Repertoires were generated with immunoSEQ multiplex PCR, while TCRdb's copy carries only in-frame clones and drops some. In the table there are around 16,000 clones, roughly 90% of which are singletons. Material: peripheral blood mononuclear cells. The source is a man in his fifties or sixties in good health. Some clones in this sample may be carry-over from other donors' samples.

This clone has a single count. This chain uses TRBV7-8 with TRBJ1-2; the match to TRBD1 covers 9 bases. CDR3 length: 14 amino acids. J was trimmed by 8 bases and V by 1 base; bases with no gene match: 5. Germline V gene data show CDR1 as SGHVS and CDR2 as FQNEAQ. Written as DNA, the CDR3 is TGTGCCAGCAGCTTAGTAGGACAGGGGTACGGCTACACCTTC. It yields the protein CASSLVGQGYGYTF.

The chain uses TRBV30 and TRBJ1-2; possibly TRBD1 for D (5 bases). The CDR3 contains 12 residues. The germline gives CDR1 GTSNPN, CDR2 SVGIG (reference sequence). Trimming cost V 1 base and J 8 bases, with 11 bases left between them. The CDR3 here is CAWSALRGGYTF. CDR3 DNA: TGTGCCTGGAGTGCCCTTAGGGGCGGCTACACCTTC.